Listed below are T cell receptor beta chains from one sample, sequenced in a study of shared clonotypes between healthy human individuals. Sequencing was performed with immunoSEQ multiplex PCR; in TCRdb, only in-frame clones are kept and a portion is missing. The sample has approximately 720,000 clones; about 91% are singletons. The sample taken for sequencing was naive CD8+ T cells sorted from blood. These TCRs come from a man in his thirties or forties in good health. Each CDR3 is given with its conserved first and last residue. The order of the fields is D gene, J gene, V gene, clone size, CDR3 protein, CDR3 DNA. The D gene is left open where the match is weak. The size field is filled for only some rows; it gives once, few, many or a size class.

TRBD2 | TRBJ2-3 | TRBV2 | - | CASISSGLSGTDTQYF | TGTGCCAGCATTTCTAGCGGGCTATCTGGCACAGATACGCAGTATTTT
- | TRBJ1-3 | TRBV2 | - | CASTGGSGDTIYF | TGTGCCAGCACAGGAGGGTCCGGAGACACCATATATTTT
TRBD1 | TRBJ1-1 | TRBV28 | - | CASSLDRGRTEAFF | TGTGCCAGCAGTCTAGACAGGGGTCGGACTGAAGCTTTCTTT
TRBD1 | TRBJ1-1 | TRBV7-6 | - | CASSSGRQGSTEAFF | TGTGCCAGCAGCTCAGGACGACAGGGAAGCACTGAAGCTTTCTTT
- | TRBJ2-7 | TRBV27 | - | CASSEGISSYEQYF | TGTGCCAGCAGTGAGGGGATCAGCTCCTACGAGCAGTACTTC
- | TRBJ2-7 | TRBV4-2 | once | CASSPGWPDEQYF | TGTGCCAGCAGCCCCGGGTGGCCGGACGAGCAGTACTTC
- | TRBJ2-1 | TRBV7-9 | - | CASSLGQGRNEQFF | TGTGCCAGCAGCTTAGGGCAGGGGAGAAATGAGCAGTTCTTC
- | TRBJ2-7 | TRBV5-5 | - | CASSFASFEQYF | TGTGCCAGCAGCTTCGCTTCGTTCGAGCAGTACTTC
- | TRBJ2-3 | TRBV5-6 | - | CASSLEVRESTDTQYF | TGTGCCAGCAGCTTGGAGGTTCGGGAGAGCACAGATACGCAGTATTTT
- | TRBJ2-7 | TRBV9 | - | CASSPSVDPNYEQYF | TGTGCCAGCAGCCCCTCTGTGGACCCTAACTACGAGCAGTACTTC
- | TRBJ2-2 | TRBV7-9 | - | CASSLGAGAGELFF | TGTGCCAGCAGCTTAGGAGCGGGCGCCGGGGAGCTGTTTTTT
- | TRBJ2-1 | TRBV9 | - | CASSVNVGRIEQFF | TGTGCCAGCAGCGTAAATGTGGGGCGGATTGAGCAGTTCTTC
- | TRBJ1-5 | TRBV27 | - | CASSFAGSSQPQHF | TGTGCCAGCAGTTTCGCGGGGTCAAGTCAGCCCCAGCATTTT
- | TRBJ2-5 | TRBV7-9 | - | CASVTIPSKWETQYF | TGTGCCAGCGTGACTATTCCCTCAAAATGGGAGACCCAGTACTTC
TRBD1 | TRBJ2-2 | TRBV5-5 | - | CASSHPSTGGNTGELFF | TGTGCCAGCAGCCATCCTTCGACAGGGGGGAACACCGGGGAGCTGTTTTTT
TRBD1 | TRBJ1-2 | TRBV27 | - | CASRDRDGDYGYTF | TGTGCCAGCAGAGACAGGGATGGGGACTATGGCTACACCTTC
TRBD1 | TRBJ1-5 | TRBV28 | - | CASSSGQGRQPQHF | TGTGCCAGCAGTTCGGGACAGGGCCGTCAGCCCCAGCATTTT
- | TRBJ2-3 | TRBV7-8 | - | CASSLGTTDTQYF | TGTGCCAGCAGCTTAGGCACAACAGATACGCAGTATTTT
TRBD2 | TRBJ2-3 | TRBV23-1 | - | CASSHRLAGSTDTQYF | TGCGCCAGCAGTCACCGCTTAGCGGGGAGCACAGATACGCAGTATTTT
- | TRBJ1-2 | TRBV29-1 | once | CSVSVGLSGYTF | TGCAGCGTTAGTGTGGGGCTTAGTGGCTACACCTTC